This T cell receptor beta chain was captured in a study of graft-versus-host responses after intestinal transplantation. In regard to this clone: What it binds is unknown.

Repertoires were generated with immunoSEQ multiplex PCR, while TCRdb's copy carries only in-frame clones and drops some. This sample yields fewer than 80,000 clones, of which approximately 91% are seen a single time; about 1.5% belongs to the top ten. Germline CDR1 and CDR2: SEHNR and FQNEAQ (reference sequence). The ends lost 7 bases at V and 4 bases at J; junction bases unmatched: 6. There are 13 residues in the CDR3. Specimen: unstimulated CD8+ T cells sorted from spleen or lymph node cells, collected before transplant. The chain is built from TRBV7-9 and TRBJ1-2, with 7 bases fitting TRBD1. The TCR comes from a human donor who was the organ donor for an intestinal transplant. As DNA, the CDR3 is TGTGCCAGCATCGACGGGACAGTCTATGGCTACACCTTC. Translating it yields CASIDGTVYGYTF.